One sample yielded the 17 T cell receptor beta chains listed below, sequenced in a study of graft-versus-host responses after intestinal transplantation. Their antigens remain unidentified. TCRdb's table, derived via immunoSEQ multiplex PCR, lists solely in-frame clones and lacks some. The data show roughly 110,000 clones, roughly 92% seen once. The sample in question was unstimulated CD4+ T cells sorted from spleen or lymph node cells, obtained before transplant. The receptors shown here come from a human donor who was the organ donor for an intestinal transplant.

CDR3 sequence (DNA): TGTGCCAGCAGTGAGACCACAGGGGCGGGAGGGGCCGGTACGCAGTATTTT. This codes for CASSETTGAGGAGTQYF. V gene TRBV25-1 combines with J gene TRBJ2-3, with 9 bases fitting TRBD2. CDR3 length: 17 residues. The junction had 15 bases not matched to a gene; V was cut back by 3 bases and J by 8 bases. CDR1 MGHDK and CDR2 SYGVNS come from the germline V gene.

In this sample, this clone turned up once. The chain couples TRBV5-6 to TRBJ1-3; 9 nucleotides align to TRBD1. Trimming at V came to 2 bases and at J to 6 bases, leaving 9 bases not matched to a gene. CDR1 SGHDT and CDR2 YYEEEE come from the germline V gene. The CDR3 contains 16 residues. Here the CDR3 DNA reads TGTGCCAGCAGCTTTATTACAGGGGGCGTTGAAAACACCATATATTTT. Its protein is CASSFITGGVENTIYF.

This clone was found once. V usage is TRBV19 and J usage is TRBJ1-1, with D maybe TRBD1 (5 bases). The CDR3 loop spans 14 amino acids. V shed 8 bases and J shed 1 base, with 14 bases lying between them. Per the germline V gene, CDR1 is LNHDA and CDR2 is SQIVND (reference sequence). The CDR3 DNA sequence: TGTGCCAGTCACATCCCGACAGAGAACACTGAAGCTTTCTTT. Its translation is CASHIPTENTEAFF.

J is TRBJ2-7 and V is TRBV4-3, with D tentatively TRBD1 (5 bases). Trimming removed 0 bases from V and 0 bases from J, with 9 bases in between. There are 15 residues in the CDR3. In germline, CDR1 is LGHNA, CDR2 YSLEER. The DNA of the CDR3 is TGCGCCAGCAGCCAAGAAAAGGGGCCCTCCTACGAGCAGTACTTC. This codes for CASSQEKGPSYEQYF.

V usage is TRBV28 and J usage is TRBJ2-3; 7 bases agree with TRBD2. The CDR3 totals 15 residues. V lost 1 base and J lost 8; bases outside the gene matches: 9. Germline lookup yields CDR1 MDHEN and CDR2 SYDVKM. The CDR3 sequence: CASSLFLREPGTQYF. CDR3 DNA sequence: TGTGCCAGCAGTTTATTTCTGCGGGAGCCGGGTACGCAGTATTTT.

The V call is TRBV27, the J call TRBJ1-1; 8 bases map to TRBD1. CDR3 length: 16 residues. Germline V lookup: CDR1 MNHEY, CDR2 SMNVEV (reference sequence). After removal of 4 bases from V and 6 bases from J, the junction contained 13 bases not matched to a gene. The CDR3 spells CASSSSLLGQAAEAFF. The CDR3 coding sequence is TGTGCCAGCAGTTCCTCCCTGCTGGGACAGGCCGCTGAAGCTTTCTTT.

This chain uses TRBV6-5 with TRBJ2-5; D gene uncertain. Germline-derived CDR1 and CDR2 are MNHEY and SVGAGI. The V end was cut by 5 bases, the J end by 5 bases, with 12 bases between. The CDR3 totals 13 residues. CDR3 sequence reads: CASSATVGETQYF. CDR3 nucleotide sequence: TGTGCCAGCAGTGCGACTGTAGGGGAGACCCAGTACTTC.

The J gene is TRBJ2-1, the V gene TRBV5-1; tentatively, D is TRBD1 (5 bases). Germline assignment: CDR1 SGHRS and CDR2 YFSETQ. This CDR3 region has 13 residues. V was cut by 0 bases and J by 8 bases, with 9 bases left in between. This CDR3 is CASSLGSTDEQFF. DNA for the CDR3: TGCGCCAGCAGCTTGGGGTCGACAGATGAGCAGTTCTTC.

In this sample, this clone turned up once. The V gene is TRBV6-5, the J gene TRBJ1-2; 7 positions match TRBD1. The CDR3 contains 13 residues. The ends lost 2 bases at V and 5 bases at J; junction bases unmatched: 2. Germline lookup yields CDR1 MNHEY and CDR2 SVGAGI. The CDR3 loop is CASSYKGQYGYTF. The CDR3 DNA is TGTGCCAGCAGTTACAAGGGACAGTATGGCTACACCTTC.

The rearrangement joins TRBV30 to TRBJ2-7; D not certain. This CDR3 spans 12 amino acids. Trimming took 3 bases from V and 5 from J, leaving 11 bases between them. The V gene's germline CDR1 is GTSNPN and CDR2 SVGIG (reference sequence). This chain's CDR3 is CAWSAGFDEQYF. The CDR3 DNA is TGTGCCTGGAGCGCCGGGTTTGACGAGCAGTACTTC. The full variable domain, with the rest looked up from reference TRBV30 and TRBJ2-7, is SQTIHQWPATLVQPVGSPLSLECTVEGTSNPNLYWYRQAAGRGLQLLFYSVGIGQISSEVPQNLSASRPQDRQFILSSKKLLLSDSGFYLCAWSAGFDEQYFGPGTRLTVT.

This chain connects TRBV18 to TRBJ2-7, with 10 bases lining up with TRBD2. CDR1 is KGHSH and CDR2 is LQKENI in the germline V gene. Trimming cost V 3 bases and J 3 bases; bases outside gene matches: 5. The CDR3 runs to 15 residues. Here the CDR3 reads CASSPGGLAFYEQYF. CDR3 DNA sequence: TGTGCCAGCTCACCGGGGGGACTAGCGTTCTACGAGCAGTACTTC. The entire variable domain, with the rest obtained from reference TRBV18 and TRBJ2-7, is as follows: NAGVMQNPRHLVRRRGQEARLRCSPMKGHSHVYWYRQLPEEGLKFMVYLQKENIIDESGMPKERFSAEFPKEGPSILRIQQVVRGDSAAYFCASSPGGLAFYEQYFGPGTRLTVT.

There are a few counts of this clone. CDR3 bases: TGTGCCAGCAGTGAATTGGGGGGGAGAAGGTACGAGCAGTACTTC. Translated: CASSELGGRRYEQYF. The chain carries TRBV2 and TRBJ2-7; 7 positions match TRBD2. The CDR3 covers 15 residues. CDR1 is SNHLY, CDR2 FYNNEI, per germline. With 2 bases clipped from V and 4 bases from J, the junction kept 8 bases outside the gene matches.

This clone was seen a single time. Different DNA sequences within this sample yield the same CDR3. The CDR3: CASSLSLAGLYEQYF. For the CDR3, the DNA is TGTGCCAGCAGCTTATCGCTAGCGGGGTTATACGAGCAGTACTTC. The chain links TRBV11-2 to TRBJ2-7; 9 nucleotides line up with TRBD2. Germline assignment: CDR1 SGHAT and CDR2 FQNNGV. Losses at the gene ends were 2 bases for V and 4 bases for J; bases not matched to a gene: 6. There are 15 residues in the CDR3.

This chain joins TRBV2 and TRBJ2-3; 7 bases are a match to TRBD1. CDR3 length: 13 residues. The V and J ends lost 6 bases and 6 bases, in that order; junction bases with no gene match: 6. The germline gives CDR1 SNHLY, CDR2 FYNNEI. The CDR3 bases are TGTGCCAGCAGGGTGACAGGGACCGATACGCAGTATTTT. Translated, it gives CASRVTGTDTQYF.

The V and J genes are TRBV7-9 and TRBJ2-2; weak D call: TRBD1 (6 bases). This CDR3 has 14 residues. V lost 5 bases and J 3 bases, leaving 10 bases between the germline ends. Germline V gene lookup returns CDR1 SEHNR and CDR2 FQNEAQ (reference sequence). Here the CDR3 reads CASSPGTYTGELFF. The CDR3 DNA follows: TGTGCCAGCAGCCCCGGGACATACACCGGGGAGCTGTTTTTT.

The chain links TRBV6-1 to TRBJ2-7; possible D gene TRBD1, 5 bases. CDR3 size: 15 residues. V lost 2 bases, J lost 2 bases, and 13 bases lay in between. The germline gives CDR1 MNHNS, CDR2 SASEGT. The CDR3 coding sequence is TGTGCCAGCAGTGAAATGAGGATGGGGCCCTACGAGCAGTACTTC. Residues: CASSEMRMGPYEQYF.

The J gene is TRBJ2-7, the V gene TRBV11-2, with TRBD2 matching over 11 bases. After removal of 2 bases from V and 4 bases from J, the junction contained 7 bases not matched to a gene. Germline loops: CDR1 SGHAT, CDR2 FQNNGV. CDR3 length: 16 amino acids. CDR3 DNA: TGTGCCAGCAGCTTAAGGTGGACTAGCGGGCCTTACGAGCAGTACTTC. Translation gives CASSLRWTSGPYEQYF. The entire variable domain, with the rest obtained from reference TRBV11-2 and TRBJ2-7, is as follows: EAGVAQSPRYKIIEKRQSVAFWCNPISGHATLYWYQQILGQGPKLLIQFQNNGVVDDSQLPKDRFSAERLKGVDSTLKIQPAKLEDSAVYLCASSLRWTSGPYEQYFGPGTRLTVT.